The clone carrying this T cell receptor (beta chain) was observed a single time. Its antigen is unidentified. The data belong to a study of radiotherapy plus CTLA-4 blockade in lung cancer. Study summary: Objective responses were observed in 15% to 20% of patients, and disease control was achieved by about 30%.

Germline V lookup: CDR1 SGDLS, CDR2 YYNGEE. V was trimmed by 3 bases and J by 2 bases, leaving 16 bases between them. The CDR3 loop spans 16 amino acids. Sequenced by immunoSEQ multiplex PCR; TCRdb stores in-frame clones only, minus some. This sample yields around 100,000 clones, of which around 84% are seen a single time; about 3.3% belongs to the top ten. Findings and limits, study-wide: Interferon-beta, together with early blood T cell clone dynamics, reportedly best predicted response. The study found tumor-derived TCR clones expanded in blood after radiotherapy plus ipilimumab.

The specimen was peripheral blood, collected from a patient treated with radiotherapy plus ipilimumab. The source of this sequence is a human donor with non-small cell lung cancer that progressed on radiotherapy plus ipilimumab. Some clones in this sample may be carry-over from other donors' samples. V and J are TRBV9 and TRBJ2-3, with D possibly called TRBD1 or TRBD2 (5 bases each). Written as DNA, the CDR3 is TGTGCCAGCAGCGACATAGGGACGGATTCCACAGATACGCAGTATTTT. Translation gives CASSDIGTDSTDTQYF.